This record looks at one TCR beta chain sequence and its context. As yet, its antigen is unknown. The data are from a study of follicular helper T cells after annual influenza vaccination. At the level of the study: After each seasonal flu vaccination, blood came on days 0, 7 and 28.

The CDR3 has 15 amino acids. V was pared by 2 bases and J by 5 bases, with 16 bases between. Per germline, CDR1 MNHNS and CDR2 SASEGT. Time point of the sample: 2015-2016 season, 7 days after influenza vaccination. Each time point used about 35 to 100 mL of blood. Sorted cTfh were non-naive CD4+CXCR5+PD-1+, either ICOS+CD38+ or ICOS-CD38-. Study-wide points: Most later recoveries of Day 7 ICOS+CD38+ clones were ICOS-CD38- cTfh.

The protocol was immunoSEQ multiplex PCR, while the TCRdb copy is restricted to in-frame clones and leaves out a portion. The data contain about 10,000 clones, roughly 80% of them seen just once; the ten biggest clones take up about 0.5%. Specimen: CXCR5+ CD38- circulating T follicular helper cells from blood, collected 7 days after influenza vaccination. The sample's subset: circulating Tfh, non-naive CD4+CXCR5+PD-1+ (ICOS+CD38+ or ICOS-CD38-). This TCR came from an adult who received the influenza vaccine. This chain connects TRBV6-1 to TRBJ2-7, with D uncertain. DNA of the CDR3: TGTGCCAGCAGTGAAAATGGCAGGTCATGGGACGAGCAGTACTTC. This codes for CASSENGRSWDEQYF.